This T cell receptor (beta chain) was found in a study of response to subunit inactivated influenza vaccine. Regarding the study as a whole: Seasonal influenza vaccination, on each occasion, was suggested by the authors to recruit few new T cells.

This clonotype was counted ten times or more. Its specificity is not known. Germline CDR1 and CDR2: LNHNV and YYDKDF (reference sequence). The CDR3 sequence is 15 residues long. V was cut by 0 bases and J by 0 bases, with 8 bases left in between. A single record per CDR3 protein comes from TCRdb applying MiXCR to the RT-PCR reads. Here the sample spans 400,000 to 650,000 distinct CDR3 sequences, roughly 7.6% being singletons. The specimen comprised PBMCs from blood, sampled 23 to 25 months after vaccination. The V gene is TRBV15, the J gene TRBJ1-1; D not resolved. This receptor was identified in a man between 50 and 75 years old who received an inactivated influenza vaccine. CDR3 nucleotide sequence: TGTGCCACCAGCAGAGATATAACGGTGAACACTGAAGCTTTCTTT. Translating gives CATSRDITVNTEAFF.